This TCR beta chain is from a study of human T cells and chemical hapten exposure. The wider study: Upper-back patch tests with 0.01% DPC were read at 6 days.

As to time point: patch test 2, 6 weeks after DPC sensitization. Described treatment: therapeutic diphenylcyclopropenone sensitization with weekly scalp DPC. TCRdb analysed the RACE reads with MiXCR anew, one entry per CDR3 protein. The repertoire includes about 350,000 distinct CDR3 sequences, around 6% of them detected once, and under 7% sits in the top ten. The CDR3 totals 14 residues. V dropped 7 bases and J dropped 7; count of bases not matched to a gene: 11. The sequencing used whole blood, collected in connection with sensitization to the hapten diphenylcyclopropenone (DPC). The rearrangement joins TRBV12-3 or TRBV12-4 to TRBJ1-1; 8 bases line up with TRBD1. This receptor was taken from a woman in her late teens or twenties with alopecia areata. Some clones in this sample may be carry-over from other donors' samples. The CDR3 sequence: CASTRGQGGGEAFF. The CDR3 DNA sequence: TGTGCCAGCACCAGAGGACAGGGAGGGGGTGAAGCTTTCTTT.